This T cell receptor beta chain was documented in a study of blood T cells in healthy people across ages. Whole-study findings and limits: There was a strong correlation between TCR beta diversity and naive T cell percentage.

The authors ran a second PCR of roughly 6 to 12 cycles using a sample-barcoded 5' primer and a J-beta primer mix. Every sample returned 3 million or more CDR3-containing paired-end reads. One entry per CDR3 protein, called by TCRdb with MiXCR from the 5' RACE reads. The sample includes about 670,000 distinct CDR3 sequences, over 40% of them seen just once. A minimum of 7 million PBMCs was isolated per sample. RNA extraction gave at least 5 micrograms of total RNA per sample. Germline values: CDR1 SGHDN, CDR2 FVKESK. CDR3 length equals 16 residues. Concerning this clonotype itself: Its cognate antigen is unknown. An end of the junction differs from the germline gene, which may be a read error.

This rearrangement joins TRBV14 to TRBJ1-1, with D unresolved. Specimen: blood. The source is a woman older than 75 in good health. The chain's CDR3 is CASSRMVTSMNTETFF. The CDR3 DNA is TGTGCCAGCAGCAGAATGGTAACCTCCATGAACACTGAAACTTTCTTT.